Below, 8 T cell receptor beta chains from the same sample are listed, as sequenced in a study of T-cell reconstitution after alpha-beta-depleted transplantation in children. Unique molecular identifiers were incorporated when the TCRbeta library was constructed. TCRdb fed the PCR reads into MiXCR, producing one record per CDR3 protein. The sample holds under 300,000 distinct CDR3 sequences; around 10% are singletons and the top ten take about 20%. The material was peripheral blood, obtained 180 days after TCRalphabeta/CD19-depleted stem cell transplant. The origin of the receptors is a male patient aged 2-15 years who had a stem cell transplant for chronic granulomatous disease, so the T cells may come from the graft donor.

In its sample, this clonotype was seen many times. V and J are TRBV14 and TRBJ2-7, with D tentatively TRBD1 or TRBD2 (5 bases each). V was cut by 6 bases and J by 0 bases, with 15 bases left in between. Germline V gives CDR1 SGHDN, CDR2 FVKESK. The CDR3 is made up of 15 amino acids. This CDR3 reads CASSLVGVSSYEQYF. The CDR3 DNA sequence: TGTGCCAGCAGTCTGGTGGGGGTCAGCTCCTACGAGCAGTACTTC.

This clonotype was picked up many times. The chain combines TRBV29-1 with TRBJ2-7, with 8 bases aligning to TRBD1. From germline, CDR1 is SQVTM and CDR2 ANQGSEA. The CDR3 is 12 residues long. The V segment lost 4 bases and the J segment 3 bases; nucleotides outside the gene matches: 2. The chain's CDR3 is CSVGTGNYEQYF. For the CDR3, the DNA is TGCAGCGTTGGGACAGGGAACTACGAGCAGTACTTC.

This clonotype was detected ten times or more. The chain carries TRBV7-7 and TRBJ2-5; TRBD1 matches 9 bases. V lost 5 bases, J lost 2 bases, and 12 bases stayed unmatched. The length of the CDR3 is 17 residues. Germline CDR1 and CDR2: SSHAT and FNYEAQ (reference sequence). CDR3: CASSPRAGTGRQETQYF. The CDR3 coding sequence is TGTGCCAGCAGCCCCCGCGCCGGGACAGGGAGACAAGAGACCCAGTACTTC.

This clonotype was seen at least ten times. The chain carries TRBV10-3 and TRBJ2-3, with TRBD2 identical over 7 bases. With V trimmed by 0 bases and J by 11 bases, 11 bases remained unmatched. Looked up from germline, CDR1 is ENHRY and CDR2 is SYGVKD. The CDR3 has 15 residues. The CDR3 DNA follows: TGTGCCATCAGTGAGTCGGCTAGCGGTTTCTGGAAGCAGTATTTT. Translated: CAISESASGFWKQYF.

This clonotype was counted many times. CDR3 in amino acids: CSARGRTGGAYGYTF. In DNA, the CDR3 is TGCAGTGCTAGAGGCCGGACAGGGGGCGCTTATGGCTACACCTTC. J is TRBJ1-2 and V is TRBV20-1; the match to TRBD1 covers 11 bases. This CDR3 is 15 amino acids long. With V trimmed by 1 base and J by 5 bases, 6 bases remained unmatched. From germline, CDR1 is DFQATT and CDR2 SNEGSKA (reference sequence).

Worth noting for this clonotype: A much bigger clone sits one base away, suggesting this may be a read error. The chain joins TRBV12-3 or TRBV12-4 to TRBJ2-1; no clear D gene. Deletions cut 3 bases from V and 0 bases from J, with 9 bases between. This CDR3 region has 15 residues. The CDR3 loop is CASSFAMSSYNEQFF. The CDR3 DNA sequence: TGTGCCAGCAGTTTTGCCATGAGCTCCTACAATGAGCAGTTCTTC.

Ten or more counts support this clonotype. This chain connects TRBV20-1 to TRBJ1-1, with TRBD1 as a possible D gene (5 bases). Germline V gene sequence: CDR1 DFQATT, CDR2 SNEGSKA (reference sequence). CDR3 length: 14 amino acids. With 0 bases removed from V and 6 bases from J, the gap between germline ends came to 14 bases. This CDR3 is CSAREGAGRSEAFF. The CDR3 bases are TGCAGTGCTAGAGAGGGAGCGGGACGTTCTGAAGCTTTCTTT.

This clonotype was counted ten times or more. The chain recombines TRBV15 with TRBJ2-4; tentative D call: TRBD2 (5 bases). The V end was cut by 5 bases, the J end by 3 bases, with 14 bases between. The germline V gene encodes CDR1 LNHNV and CDR2 YYDKDF (reference sequence). The length of the CDR3 is 15 residues. The CDR3 is CATSLGRVGKNIQYF. CDR3 sequence (DNA): TGTGCCACCAGCCTAGGGAGAGTGGGCAAAAACATTCAGTACTTC.